This T cell receptor (beta chain) was recovered during a study of cytomegalovirus exposure and HLA in healthy donors. Study-level background: Some 85 million unique TCRs, all from HLA-typed donors, were included in an early release of the data. Notes on the study in general: In a later analysis, DRB1 alleles had the most associated TCRs; HLA-C alleles the fewest.

Both 60 Vbeta primers and 13 Jbeta primers went into the PCR. Repertoires were generated with immunoSEQ multiplex PCR, while TCRdb's copy carries only in-frame clones and drops some. The table records around 100,000 clones, 76% of them present only once. About this clone itself: Its antigen is unknown.

This receptor was taken from a woman aged 50 to 60 in good health and CMV-seropositive. The sequencing sample was made of PBMCs.

DNA for the CDR3: TGCAGCGTCGCCTCTTTTGGGGCTGGTTCAACTAATGAAAAACTGTTTTTT. This translates into CSVASFGAGSTNEKLFF. The gene calls are TRBV29-1 and TRBJ1-4; maybe TRBD1 (5 bases). V lost 6 bases and J 0 bases, leaving 20 bases between the germline ends. The CDR3 covers 17 residues. Germline CDR1 is SQVTM and CDR2 is ANQGSEA.